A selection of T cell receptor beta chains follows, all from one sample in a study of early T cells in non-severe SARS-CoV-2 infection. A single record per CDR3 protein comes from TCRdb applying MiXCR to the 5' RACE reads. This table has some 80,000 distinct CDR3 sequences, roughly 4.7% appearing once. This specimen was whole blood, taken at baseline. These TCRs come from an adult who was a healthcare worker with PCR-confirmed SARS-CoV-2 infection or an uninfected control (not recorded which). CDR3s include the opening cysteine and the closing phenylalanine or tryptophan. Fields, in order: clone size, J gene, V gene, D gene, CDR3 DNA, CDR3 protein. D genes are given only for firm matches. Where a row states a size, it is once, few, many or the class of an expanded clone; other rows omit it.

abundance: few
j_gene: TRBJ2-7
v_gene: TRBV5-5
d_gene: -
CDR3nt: TGTGCCAGCAGCTTGGGATTTGGGGTCGGGTACGAGCAGTACTTC
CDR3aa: CASSLGFGVGYEQYF

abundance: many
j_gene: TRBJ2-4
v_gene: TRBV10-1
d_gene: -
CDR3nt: TGCGCCAGCAGCGAAGGGGGATCCAAAAACATTCAGTACTTC
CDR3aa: CASSEGGSKNIQYF

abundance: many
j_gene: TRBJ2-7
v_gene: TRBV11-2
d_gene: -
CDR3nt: TGTGCCAGCAGCTTATTCCCGGACAGCGCAAGCTCCTACGAGCAGTACTTC
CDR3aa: CASSLFPDSASSYEQYF

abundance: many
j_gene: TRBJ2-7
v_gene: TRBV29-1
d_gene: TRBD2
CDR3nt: TGCAGCGTTGGGACTAGCGGGAGAGGCGAGCAGTACTTC
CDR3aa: CSVGTSGRGEQYF

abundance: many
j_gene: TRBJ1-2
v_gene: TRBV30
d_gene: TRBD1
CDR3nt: TGTGCCTGGAGTTGGACAGGGGGCTATGGCTACACCTTC
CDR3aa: CAWSWTGGYGYTF

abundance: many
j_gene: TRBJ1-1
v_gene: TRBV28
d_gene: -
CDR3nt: TGTGCCAGCAGTGAGGGAGTGATGAACACTGAAGCTTTCTTT
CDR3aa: CASSEGVMNTEAFF

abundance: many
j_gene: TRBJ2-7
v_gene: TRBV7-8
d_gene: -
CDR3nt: TGTGCCAGCAGCTCCAATCACTCAACGACAGGCCCTGCGATGCCCTACGAGCAGTACTTC
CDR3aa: CASSSNHSTTGPAMPYEQYF

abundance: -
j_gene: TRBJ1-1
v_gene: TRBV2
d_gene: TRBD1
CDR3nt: TGTGCCAGCAGCGACAGGGCCAGGAACACTGAAGCTTTCTTT
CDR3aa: CASSDRARNTEAFF

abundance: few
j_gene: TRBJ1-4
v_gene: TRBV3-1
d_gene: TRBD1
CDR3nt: TGTGCCAGCAGCGCAACCCGGACAGGCACTAATGAAAAACTGTTTTTT
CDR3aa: CASSATRTGTNEKLFF

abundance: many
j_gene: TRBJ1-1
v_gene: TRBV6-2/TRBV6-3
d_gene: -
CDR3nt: TGTGCCAGCGGGTCCCCGCCGGGCAGGGGGAACACTGAAGCTTTCTTT
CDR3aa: CASGSPPGRGNTEAFF

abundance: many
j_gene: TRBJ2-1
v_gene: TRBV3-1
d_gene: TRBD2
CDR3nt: TGTGCCAGCAGCCAAGAGATCGCAGCGGGAGGGCCGAACGATGAGCAGTTCTTC
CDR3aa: CASSQEIAAGGPNDEQFF

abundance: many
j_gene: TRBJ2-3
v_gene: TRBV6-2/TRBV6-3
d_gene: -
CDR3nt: TGTGCCAGCAGTTACCCCTTGGGCGGGATCGAGCCAGATACGCAGTATTTT
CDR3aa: CASSYPLGGIEPDTQYF

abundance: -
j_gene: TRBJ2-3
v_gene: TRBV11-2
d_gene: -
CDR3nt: TGTGCCAGCAGCCCTATTTCCGGGACATCTAGCACAGATACGCAGTATTTT
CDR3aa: CASSPISGTSSTDTQYF

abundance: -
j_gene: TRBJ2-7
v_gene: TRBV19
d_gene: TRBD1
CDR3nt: TGTGCCAGTAGTATCGACTCCAGGGGGTCCTACGAGCAGTACTTC
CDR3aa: CASSIDSRGSYEQYF

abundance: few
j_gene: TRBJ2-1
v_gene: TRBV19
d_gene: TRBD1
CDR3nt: TGTGCCAGTAGCTACTCACAGGGGGCATCCTACAATGAGCAGTTCTTC
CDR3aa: CASSYSQGASYNEQFF

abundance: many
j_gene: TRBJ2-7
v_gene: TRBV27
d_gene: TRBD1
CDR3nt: TGTGCCAGCAGCTGGACAGGGACACCCTACGAGCAGTACTTC
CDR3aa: CASSWTGTPYEQYF

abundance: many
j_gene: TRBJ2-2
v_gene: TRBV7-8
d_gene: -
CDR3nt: TGTGCCAGCAGCTTAACGCCAGTGGAGGCCGGGGAGCTGTTTTTT
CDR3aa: CASSLTPVEAGELFF

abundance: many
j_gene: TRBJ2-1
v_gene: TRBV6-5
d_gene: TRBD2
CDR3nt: TGTGCCAGCAGTTACTTGGGCGGGAGGGCATTCCATGAGCAGTTCTTC
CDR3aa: CASSYLGGRAFHEQFF

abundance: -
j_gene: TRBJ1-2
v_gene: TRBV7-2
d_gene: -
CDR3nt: TGTGCCAGCAGCTTAGGGGAGCGGAATGGCTACACCTTC
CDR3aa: CASSLGERNGYTF

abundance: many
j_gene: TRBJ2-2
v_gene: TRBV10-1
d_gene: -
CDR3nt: TGCGCCACGGGGGCCGGGGAGCTGTTTTTT
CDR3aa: CATGAGELFF

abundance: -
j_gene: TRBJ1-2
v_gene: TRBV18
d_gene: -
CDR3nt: TGTGCCAGCTCCCCCCGGGAACAGTTGGACGGCTACACCTTC
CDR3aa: CASSPREQLDGYTF

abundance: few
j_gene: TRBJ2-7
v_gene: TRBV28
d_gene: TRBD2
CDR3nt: TGTGCCAGTTCTCCCCTCCGGGACTACACCTACGAGCAGTACTTC
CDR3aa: CASSPLRDYTYEQYF

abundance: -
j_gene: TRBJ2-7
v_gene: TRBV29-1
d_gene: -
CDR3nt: TGCAGCGTTGAAGATGACAAGGGAAGGGATTACGAGCAGTACTTC
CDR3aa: CSVEDDKGRDYEQYF

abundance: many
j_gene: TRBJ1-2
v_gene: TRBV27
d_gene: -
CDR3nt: TGTGCCAGCAGTTCTACTACAAATGGCTACACCTTC
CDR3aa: CASSSTTNGYTF

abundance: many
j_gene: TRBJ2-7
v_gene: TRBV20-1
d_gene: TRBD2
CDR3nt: TGCAGTGCTAGAGATAATGGGAGGGACTCCTACGAGCAGTACTTC
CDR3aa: CSARDNGRDSYEQYF

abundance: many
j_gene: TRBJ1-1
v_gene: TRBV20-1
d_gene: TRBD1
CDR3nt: TGCAGTGCTCACAGGACAGGGAACACTGAAGCTTTCTTT
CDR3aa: CSAHRTGNTEAFF

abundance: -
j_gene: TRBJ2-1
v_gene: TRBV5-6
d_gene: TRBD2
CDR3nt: TGTGCCAGCAGCTACCTAGCGGGAGGGCCGGGTGAGCAGTTCTTC
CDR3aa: CASSYLAGGPGEQFF

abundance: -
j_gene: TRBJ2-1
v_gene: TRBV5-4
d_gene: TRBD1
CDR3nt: TGTGCCAGCAGCCCAGGGGGCAATTCCTACAATGAGCAGTTCTTC
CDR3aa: CASSPGGNSYNEQFF

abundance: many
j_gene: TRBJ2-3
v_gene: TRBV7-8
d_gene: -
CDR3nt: TGTGCCAGCAGCTTACCCGGCCCCGATAAGACAGATACGCAGTATTTT
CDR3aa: CASSLPGPDKTDTQYF

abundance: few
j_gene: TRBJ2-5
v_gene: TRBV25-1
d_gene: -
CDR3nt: TGTGCCAGCAGTGAATATATGGTACAAGAGACCCAGTACTTC
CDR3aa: CASSEYMVQETQYF

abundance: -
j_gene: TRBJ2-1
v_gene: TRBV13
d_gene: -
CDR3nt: TGTGCCAGCAGTTCGCCTCTCCTAGCCGCCTACAATGAGCAGTTCTTC
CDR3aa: CASSSPLLAAYNEQFF